Listed below are T cell receptor beta chains from one sample, sequenced in a study of blood T cell repertoires in COVID-19. Assay: immunoSEQ multiplex PCR; the TCRdb copy retains only in-frame clones and omits some. In the table there are about 87,000 clones, about nine tenths of which are singletons. Material for sequencing was peripheral blood. Source of these receptors: a woman aged 80 or older with acute or convalescent COVID-19. Both conserved end residues are part of each CDR3. Fields, in order: clone size, J gene, V gene, D gene, CDR3 protein, CDR3 DNA. The D gene is left open where the match is weak. A row's size may be missing; if present it is once, few, many or a size class.

abundance: .; j_gene: TRBJ2-3; v_gene: TRBV7-8; d_gene: TRBD2; CDR3aa: CASSLFPLAGGSSTDTQYF; CDR3nt: TGTGCCAGCAGCTTATTCCCGCTAGCGGGGGGTTCTAGCACAGATACGCAGTATTTT
abundance: .; j_gene: TRBJ1-2; v_gene: TRBV5-1; d_gene: .; CDR3aa: CASSLAPGQSVYGYTF; CDR3nt: TGCGCCAGCAGCTTGGCCCCCGGCCAGAGCGTCTATGGCTACACCTTC
abundance: .; j_gene: TRBJ2-3; v_gene: TRBV19; d_gene: TRBD1; CDR3aa: CASSIDRTGAPTDTQYF; CDR3nt: TGTGCCAGTAGTATAGATCGGACAGGGGCGCCCACAGATACGCAGTATTTT
abundance: .; j_gene: TRBJ2-7; v_gene: TRBV29-1; d_gene: .; CDR3aa: CSVELQGGSYEQYF; CDR3nt: TGCAGCGTTGAACTACAGGGAGGGTCCTACGAGCAGTACTTC
abundance: .; j_gene: TRBJ2-2; v_gene: TRBV7-3; d_gene: .; CDR3aa: CASSPHPNTGELFF; CDR3nt: TGTGCCAGCAGCCCACACCCGAACACCGGGGAGCTGTTTTTT
abundance: .; j_gene: TRBJ1-1; v_gene: TRBV6-5; d_gene: .; CDR3aa: CASRDTVNTEAFF; CDR3nt: TGTGCCAGCAGGGACACAGTGAACACTGAAGCTTTCTTT
abundance: .; j_gene: TRBJ2-5; v_gene: TRBV12-5; d_gene: TRBD2; CDR3aa: CASGLVLTSGGKETQYF; CDR3nt: TGTGCTAGTGGTTTGGTACTGACTAGCGGGGGCAAAGAGACCCAGTACTTC
abundance: few; j_gene: TRBJ2-1; v_gene: TRBV14; d_gene: TRBD2; CDR3aa: CASSPLAGAYNEQFF; CDR3nt: TGTGCCAGCAGCCCTCTAGCGGGGGCATACAATGAGCAGTTCTTC
abundance: .; j_gene: TRBJ1-1; v_gene: TRBV19; d_gene: TRBD1; CDR3aa: CASRPTGTGGLNTEAFF; CDR3nt: TGTGCCAGTCGACCCACCGGGACAGGGGGCCTGAACACTGAAGCTTTCTTT
abundance: .; j_gene: TRBJ2-3; v_gene: TRBV5-6; d_gene: TRBD2; CDR3aa: CASSSPSGGTDTQYF; CDR3nt: TGTGCCAGCAGCTCCCCCAGCGGGGGGACAGATACGCAGTATTTT
abundance: .; j_gene: TRBJ1-6; v_gene: TRBV7-2; d_gene: .; CDR3aa: CASSPRGGWGSYNSPLHF; CDR3nt: TGTGCCAGCAGCCCCAGGGGCGGGTGGGGCTCCTATAATTCACCCCTCCACTTT
abundance: once; j_gene: TRBJ2-4; v_gene: TRBV5-6; d_gene: TRBD1; CDR3aa: CASSSTGGGSKNIQYF; CDR3nt: TGTGCCAGCAGCTCAACAGGGGGCGGGAGCAAAAACATTCAGTACTTC
abundance: .; j_gene: TRBJ2-6; v_gene: TRBV11-2; d_gene: .; CDR3aa: CASSSRESGANVLTF; CDR3nt: TGTGCCAGCAGCTCGCGGGAATCCGGGGCCAACGTCCTGACTTTC
abundance: once; j_gene: TRBJ1-5; v_gene: TRBV6-5; d_gene: .; CDR3aa: CASSYSSRDQPQHF; CDR3nt: TGTGCCAGCAGTTACTCTTCGAGGGATCAGCCCCAGCATTTT
abundance: .; j_gene: TRBJ2-3; v_gene: TRBV19; d_gene: TRBD2; CDR3aa: CASKQLGTSGADTQYF; CDR3nt: TGTGCCAGTAAGCAATTAGGCACTAGCGGAGCAGATACGCAGTATTTT
abundance: .; j_gene: TRBJ2-5; v_gene: TRBV28; d_gene: TRBD1; CDR3aa: CASSPPGTGRETQYF; CDR3nt: TGTGCCAGCAGTCCGCCCGGGACAGGGAGGGAGACCCAGTACTTC
abundance: .; j_gene: TRBJ1-4; v_gene: TRBV18; d_gene: TRBD1; CDR3aa: CASSPDRGEKLFF; CDR3nt: TGTGCCAGCTCACCCGACAGGGGCGAAAAACTGTTTTTT
abundance: .; j_gene: TRBJ2-5; v_gene: TRBV5-4; d_gene: TRBD2; CDR3aa: CASSLGTSGAGETQYF; CDR3nt: TGTGCCAGCAGCTTGGGGACTAGCGGGGCGGGGGAGACCCAGTACTTC
abundance: once; j_gene: TRBJ2-7; v_gene: TRBV10-3; d_gene: TRBD1; CDR3aa: CAISDQNTGGYEQYF; CDR3nt: TGTGCCATCAGCGACCAAAACACAGGGGGCTACGAGCAGTACTTC
abundance: .; j_gene: TRBJ1-2; v_gene: TRBV2; d_gene: .; CDR3aa: CASSVAPDGYTF; CDR3nt: TGTGCCAGCAGTGTGGCTCCAGATGGCTACACCTTC
abundance: .; j_gene: TRBJ1-4; v_gene: TRBV19; d_gene: TRBD1; CDR3aa: CASSSNYRGQNEKLFF; CDR3nt: TGTGCCAGTAGTTCGAACTACAGGGGGCAAAATGAAAAACTGTTTTTT
abundance: .; j_gene: TRBJ2-2; v_gene: TRBV5-1; d_gene: TRBD1; CDR3aa: CASSQKDRGSNTGELFF; CDR3nt: TGCGCCAGCAGCCAAAAGGACAGGGGGTCAAACACCGGGGAGCTGTTTTTT
abundance: few; j_gene: TRBJ1-3; v_gene: TRBV14; d_gene: TRBD1; CDR3aa: CASSQIQGISGNTIYF; CDR3nt: TGTGCCAGCAGCCAAATACAGGGGATCTCTGGAAACACCATATATTTT
abundance: .; j_gene: TRBJ1-1; v_gene: TRBV9; d_gene: .; CDR3aa: CASSPGGFPEAFF; CDR3nt: TGTGCCAGCAGCCCAGGAGGGTTTCCTGAAGCTTTCTTT
abundance: .; j_gene: TRBJ2-3; v_gene: TRBV2; d_gene: TRBD2; CDR3aa: CASSLRAGGRWDTQYF; CDR3nt: TGTGCCAGCAGCCTTAGGGCGGGAGGGAGATGGGATACGCAGTATTTT
abundance: .; j_gene: TRBJ1-3; v_gene: TRBV7-9; d_gene: .; CDR3aa: CASGQGAGNTIYF; CDR3nt: TGTGCCAGCGGGCAGGGCGCTGGAAACACCATATATTTT
abundance: .; j_gene: TRBJ1-1; v_gene: TRBV3-1/TRBV3-2; d_gene: .; CDR3aa: CASSQSSHSLNTEAFF; CDR3nt: TGTGCCAGCAGCCAAAGCAGCCACAGCTTGAACACTGAAGCTTTCTTT
abundance: .; j_gene: TRBJ1-1; v_gene: TRBV9; d_gene: TRBD1; CDR3aa: CASSPRTGGTEAFF; CDR3nt: TGTGCCAGCAGCCCAAGGACAGGGGGTACTGAAGCTTTCTTT
abundance: .; j_gene: TRBJ1-6; v_gene: TRBV11-1; d_gene: TRBD1; CDR3aa: CASTVLGQGRGSPLHF; CDR3nt: TGTGCCAGCACCGTGCTAGGACAGGGGAGAGGCTCACCCCTCCACTTT
abundance: once; j_gene: TRBJ1-2; v_gene: TRBV3-1/TRBV3-2; d_gene: TRBD1; CDR3aa: CASSQTPTGTENGYTF; CDR3nt: TGTGCCAGCAGCCAGACCCCGACAGGGACGGAGAATGGCTACACCTTC
abundance: .; j_gene: TRBJ1-2; v_gene: TRBV9; d_gene: .; CDR3aa: CASSADGTPNYGYTF; CDR3nt: TGTGCCAGCAGCGCCGACGGGACACCTAACTATGGCTACACCTTC
abundance: once; j_gene: TRBJ1-1; v_gene: TRBV5-6; d_gene: .; CDR3aa: CASSLGGQGNTEAFF; CDR3nt: TGTGCCAGCAGCTTGGGGGGGCAAGGGAACACTGAAGCTTTCTTT
abundance: .; j_gene: TRBJ2-2; v_gene: TRBV5-1; d_gene: TRBD2; CDR3aa: CASSLVVGAGGLNTGELFF; CDR3nt: TGCGCCAGCAGCTTGGTGGTAGGAGCGGGAGGGCTGAACACCGGGGAGCTGTTTTTT
abundance: .; j_gene: TRBJ1-2; v_gene: TRBV13; d_gene: .; CDR3aa: CASSRAGDIYGYTF; CDR3nt: TGTGCCAGCAGCAGGGCCGGGGATATCTATGGCTACACCTTC
abundance: .; j_gene: TRBJ1-6; v_gene: TRBV2; d_gene: TRBD1; CDR3aa: CASSPPGRGQYSPLHF; CDR3nt: TGTGCCAGCAGCCCCCCAGGCAGGGGGCAATATTCACCCCTCCACTTT
abundance: .; j_gene: TRBJ2-3; v_gene: TRBV19; d_gene: .; CDR3aa: CASRRDLASDTQYF; CDR3nt: TGTGCCAGTAGGAGGGACTTGGCCTCGGATACGCAGTATTTT
abundance: .; j_gene: TRBJ1-4; v_gene: TRBV30; d_gene: .; CDR3aa: CAWSVSVEKLFF; CDR3nt: TGTGCCTGGAGTGTATCCGTTGAAAAACTGTTTTTT
abundance: .; j_gene: TRBJ1-2; v_gene: TRBV27; d_gene: TRBD1; CDR3aa: CASSGDRNYGYTF; CDR3nt: TGTGCCAGCAGTGGGGACAGGAACTATGGCTACACCTTC
abundance: .; j_gene: TRBJ1-1; v_gene: TRBV19; d_gene: .; CDR3aa: CASSAFQGFEAFF; CDR3nt: TGTGCCAGTAGTGCTTTTCAGGGGTTTGAAGCTTTCTTT
abundance: .; j_gene: TRBJ1-1; v_gene: TRBV6-5; d_gene: .; CDR3aa: CASSYLDGVGAFF; CDR3nt: TGTGCCAGCAGTTACCTGGACGGGGTGGGGGCTTTCTTT
abundance: once; j_gene: TRBJ1-3; v_gene: TRBV5-1; d_gene: .; CDR3aa: CASSLGAGGNTIYF; CDR3nt: TGCGCCAGCAGCTTAGGGGCAGGTGGAAACACCATATATTTT
abundance: .; j_gene: TRBJ1-2; v_gene: TRBV11-2; d_gene: .; CDR3aa: CASSLDPGRYGYTF; CDR3nt: TGTGCCAGCAGCTTAGACCCGGGGAGGTATGGCTACACCTTC
abundance: .; j_gene: TRBJ2-5; v_gene: TRBV28; d_gene: TRBD1; CDR3aa: CASSPSPGQGAETQYF; CDR3nt: TGTGCCAGCAGTCCCAGCCCGGGACAGGGGGCGGAGACCCAGTACTTC
abundance: .; j_gene: TRBJ2-2; v_gene: TRBV19; d_gene: .; CDR3aa: CASSPGVNTGELFF; CDR3nt: TGTGCCAGTTCCCCCGGGGTTAACACCGGGGAGCTGTTTTTT
abundance: .; j_gene: TRBJ2-4; v_gene: TRBV10-3; d_gene: TRBD2; CDR3aa: CAISAAVAGGMAKNIQYF; CDR3nt: TGTGCCATCAGTGCGGCGGTAGCGGGGGGGATGGCCAAAAACATTCAGTACTTC
abundance: .; j_gene: TRBJ1-1; v_gene: TRBV5-5; d_gene: .; CDR3aa: CASSPGLLVNTEAFF; CDR3nt: TGTGCCAGCAGCCCTGGACTGCTGGTGAACACTGAAGCTTTCTTT
abundance: .; j_gene: TRBJ2-2; v_gene: TRBV6-2/TRBV6-3; d_gene: .; CDR3aa: CASSQRDFRGGTGELFF; CDR3nt: TGTGCCAGCAGCCAAAGGGACTTTAGGGGGGGCACCGGGGAGCTGTTTTTT
abundance: .; j_gene: TRBJ2-7; v_gene: TRBV2; d_gene: .; CDR3aa: CASSEQGSSYEQYF; CDR3nt: TGTGCCAGCAGCGAACAGGGTTCCTCCTACGAGCAGTACTTC
abundance: .; j_gene: TRBJ1-5; v_gene: TRBV5-1; d_gene: .; CDR3aa: CASREGHMSNQPQHF; CDR3nt: TGCGCCAGCAGGGAAGGACATATGAGCAATCAGCCCCAGCATTTT
abundance: .; j_gene: TRBJ2-7; v_gene: TRBV12-3/TRBV12-4; d_gene: .; CDR3aa: CASSLQTHYEQYF; CDR3nt: TGTGCCAGCAGTTTACAGACTCACTACGAGCAGTACTTC
abundance: .; j_gene: TRBJ2-3; v_gene: TRBV5-6; d_gene: TRBD2; CDR3aa: CASSLAGGRTDTQYF; CDR3nt: TGTGCCAGCAGCTTGGCGGGGGGACGGACAGATACGCAGTATTTT
abundance: few; j_gene: TRBJ1-5; v_gene: TRBV7-9; d_gene: .; CDR3aa: CASSLGGDLGQPQHF; CDR3nt: TGTGCCAGCAGCTTAGGGGGAGATCTAGGTCAGCCCCAGCATTTT
abundance: .; j_gene: TRBJ2-5; v_gene: TRBV6-5; d_gene: TRBD1; CDR3aa: CASSYSGQQETQYF; CDR3nt: TGTGCCAGCAGTTACTCGGGACAGCAAGAGACCCAGTACTTC
abundance: .; j_gene: TRBJ1-2; v_gene: TRBV30; d_gene: TRBD1; CDR3aa: CAWSDQGASGYTF; CDR3nt: TGTGCCTGGAGTGACCAGGGGGCCAGCGGCTACACCTTC
abundance: .; j_gene: TRBJ2-3; v_gene: TRBV18; d_gene: TRBD1; CDR3aa: CASSPWTGISGTQYF; CDR3nt: TGTGCCAGCTCACCCTGGACAGGCATTTCGGGTACGCAGTATTTT